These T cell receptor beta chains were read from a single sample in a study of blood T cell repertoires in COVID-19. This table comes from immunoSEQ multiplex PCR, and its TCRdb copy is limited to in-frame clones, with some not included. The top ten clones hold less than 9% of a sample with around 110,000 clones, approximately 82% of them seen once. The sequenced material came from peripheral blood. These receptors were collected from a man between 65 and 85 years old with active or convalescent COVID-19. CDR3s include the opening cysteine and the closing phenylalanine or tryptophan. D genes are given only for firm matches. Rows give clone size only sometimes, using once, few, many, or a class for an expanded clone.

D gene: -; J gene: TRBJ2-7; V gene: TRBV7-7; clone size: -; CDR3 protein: CASSLSREYEQYF; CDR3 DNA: TGTGCTAGCAGCTTATCCAGGGAATACGAGCAGTACTTC
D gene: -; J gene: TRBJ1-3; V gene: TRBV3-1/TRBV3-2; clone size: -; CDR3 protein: CASRANGGGNTIYF; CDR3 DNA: TGTGCCAGCAGGGCCAACGGGGGTGGAAACACCATATATTTT
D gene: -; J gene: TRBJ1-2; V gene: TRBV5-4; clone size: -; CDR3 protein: CASSLDYLVDYGYTF; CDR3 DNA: TGTGCCAGCAGCTTGGACTACTTGGTCGACTATGGCTACACCTTC
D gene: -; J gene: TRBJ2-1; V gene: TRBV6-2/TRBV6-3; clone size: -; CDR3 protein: CASSYSADPFNEQFF; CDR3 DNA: TGTGCCAGCAGTTACTCGGCAGATCCTTTCAATGAGCAGTTCTTC
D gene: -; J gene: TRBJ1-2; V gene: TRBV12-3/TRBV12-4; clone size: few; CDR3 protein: CASSLRANYGYTF; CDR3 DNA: TGTGCCAGCAGTCTTCGAGCGAACTATGGCTACACCTTC
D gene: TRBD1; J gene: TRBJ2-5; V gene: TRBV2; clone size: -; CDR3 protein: CASMTGRETQYF; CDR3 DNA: TGTGCCAGCATGACAGGGAGAGAGACCCAGTACTTC
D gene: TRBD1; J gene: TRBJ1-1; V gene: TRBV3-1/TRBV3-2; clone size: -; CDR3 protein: CASSQPDRGATEAFF; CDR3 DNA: TGTGCCAGCAGCCAGCCCGACAGGGGTGCGACTGAAGCTTTCTTT
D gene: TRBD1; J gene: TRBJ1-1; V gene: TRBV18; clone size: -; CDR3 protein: CASSPQGENTEAFF; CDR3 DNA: TGTGCCAGCTCACCTCAGGGGGAAAACACTGAAGCTTTCTTT
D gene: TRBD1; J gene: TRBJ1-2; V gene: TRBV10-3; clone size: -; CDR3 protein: CAISDPGQNYGYTF; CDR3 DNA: TGTGCCATCAGCGACCCGGGACAGAACTATGGCTACACCTTC
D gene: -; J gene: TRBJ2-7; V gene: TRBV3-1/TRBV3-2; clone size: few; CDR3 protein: CASSQLHEQYF; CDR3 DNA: TGTGCCAGCAGCCAACTACACGAGCAGTACTTC
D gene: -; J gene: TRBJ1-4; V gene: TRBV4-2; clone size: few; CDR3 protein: CASSQARRRKDEKLFF; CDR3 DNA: TGTGCCAGCAGCCAAGCGCGGCGGAGGAAAGATGAAAAACTGTTTTTT
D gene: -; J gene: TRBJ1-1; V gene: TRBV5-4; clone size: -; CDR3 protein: CASSLGLDTEAFF; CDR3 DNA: TGTGCCAGCAGCTTGGGGCTGGACACTGAAGCTTTCTTT
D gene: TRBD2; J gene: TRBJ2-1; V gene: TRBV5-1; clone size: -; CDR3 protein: CARSAWGGSSYNEQFF; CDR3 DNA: TGCGCCCGCAGCGCCTGGGGGGGGAGCTCCTACAATGAGCAGTTCTTC
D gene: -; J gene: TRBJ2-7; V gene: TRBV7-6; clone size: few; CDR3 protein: CASSLSSRDEQYF; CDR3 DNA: TGTGCCAGCAGCTTGTCTAGTCGCGACGAGCAGTACTTC
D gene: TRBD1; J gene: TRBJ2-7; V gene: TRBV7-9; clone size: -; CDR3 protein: CASSRPGQAVSEQYF; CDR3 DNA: TGTGCCAGCAGCCGACCGGGACAGGCGGTATCCGAGCAGTACTTC
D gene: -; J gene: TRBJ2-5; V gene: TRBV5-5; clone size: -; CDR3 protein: CASSLGGLWAETQYF; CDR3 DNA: TGTGCCAGCAGCTTGGGGGGCCTCTGGGCAGAGACCCAGTACTTC
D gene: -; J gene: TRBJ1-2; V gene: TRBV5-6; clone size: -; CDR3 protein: CASSLDSGYGYTF; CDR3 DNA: TGTGCCAGCAGCTTGGATAGCGGTTATGGCTACACCTTC
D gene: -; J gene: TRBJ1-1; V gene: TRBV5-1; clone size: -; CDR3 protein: CASSTTLNTEAFF; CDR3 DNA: TGCGCCAGCAGCACTACACTGAACACTGAAGCTTTCTTT
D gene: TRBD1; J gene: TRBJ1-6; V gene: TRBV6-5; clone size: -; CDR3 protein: CASFDRGNSPLHF; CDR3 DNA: TGTGCCAGCTTCGACAGGGGGAATTCACCCCTCCACTTT
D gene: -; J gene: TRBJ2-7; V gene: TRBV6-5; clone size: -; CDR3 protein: CASTYRGEQYF; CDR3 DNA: TGTGCCAGCACCTACCGGGGTGAGCAGTACTTC
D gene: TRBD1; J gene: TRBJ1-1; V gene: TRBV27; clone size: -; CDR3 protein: CASRRSRGQDTEAFF; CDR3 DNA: TGTGCCAGCAGAAGATCCAGGGGGCAGGACACTGAAGCTTTCTTT
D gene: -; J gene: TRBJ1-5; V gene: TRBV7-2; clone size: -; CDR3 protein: CASSFRDDQPQHF; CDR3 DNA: TGTGCCAGCAGCTTCAGGGATGATCAGCCCCAGCATTTT
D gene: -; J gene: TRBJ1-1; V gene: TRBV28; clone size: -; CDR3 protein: CASNQGRTEAFF; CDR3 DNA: TGTGCCAGCAATCAGGGGCGCACTGAAGCTTTCTTT
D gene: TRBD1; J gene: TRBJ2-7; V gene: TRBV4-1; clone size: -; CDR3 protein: CASSQANRGSYEQYF; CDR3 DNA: TGCGCCAGCAGCCAAGCTAACAGGGGATCCTACGAGCAGTACTTC
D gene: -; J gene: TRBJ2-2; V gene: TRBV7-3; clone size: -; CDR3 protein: CASSLISTGELFF; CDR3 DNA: TGTGCCAGCAGCTTAATCAGCACCGGGGAGCTGTTTTTT
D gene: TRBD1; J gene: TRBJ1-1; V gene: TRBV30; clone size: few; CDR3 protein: CAWKGDRNTEAFF; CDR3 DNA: TGTGCCTGGAAGGGGGACAGGAACACTGAAGCTTTCTTT
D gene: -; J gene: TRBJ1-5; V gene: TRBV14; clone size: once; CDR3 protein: CASSQGVGGNQPQHF; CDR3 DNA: TGTGCCAGCAGCCAAGGAGTCGGGGGCAATCAGCCCCAGCATTTT
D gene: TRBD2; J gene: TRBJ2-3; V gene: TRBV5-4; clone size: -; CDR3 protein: CASSLGLAGGPTDTQYF; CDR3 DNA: TGTGCCAGCAGCTTGGGACTAGCGGGAGGTCCCACAGATACGCAGTATTTT
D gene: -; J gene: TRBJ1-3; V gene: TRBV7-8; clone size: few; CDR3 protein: CASSLALKGNTIYF; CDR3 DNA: TGTGCCAGCAGCCTAGCATTAAAAGGAAACACCATATATTTT
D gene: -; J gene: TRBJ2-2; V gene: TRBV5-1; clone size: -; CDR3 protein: CASRWQANTGELFF; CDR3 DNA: TGCGCCAGCAGGTGGCAGGCGAACACCGGGGAGCTGTTTTTT
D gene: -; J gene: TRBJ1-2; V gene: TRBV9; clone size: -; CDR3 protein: CASTRGNGIYGYTF; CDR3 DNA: TGTGCCAGCACCAGAGGGAATGGGATCTATGGCTACACCTTC
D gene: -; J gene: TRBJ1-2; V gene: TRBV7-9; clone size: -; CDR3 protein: CASSTDRRRGYTF; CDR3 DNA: TGTGCCAGCAGCACGGACAGACGGCGAGGCTACACCTTC
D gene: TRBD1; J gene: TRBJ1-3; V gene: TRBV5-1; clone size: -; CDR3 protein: CASSLGTGGASGNTIYF; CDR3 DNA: TGCGCCAGCAGCTTGGGGACAGGGGGCGCATCTGGAAACACCATATATTTT
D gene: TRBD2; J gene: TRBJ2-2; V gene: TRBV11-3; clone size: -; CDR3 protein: CASSSTSGGAGELFF; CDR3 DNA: TGTGCCAGCAGCTCGACTAGCGGGGGGGCCGGGGAGCTGTTTTTT
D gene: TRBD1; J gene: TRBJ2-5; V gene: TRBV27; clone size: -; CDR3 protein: CASSSPGTGGETQYF; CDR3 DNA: TGTGCCAGCAGTTCCCCCGGGACAGGAGGGGAGACCCAGTACTTC
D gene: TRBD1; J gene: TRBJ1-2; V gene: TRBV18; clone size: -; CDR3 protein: CASSPPGGTGGYGYTF; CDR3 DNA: TGTGCCAGCTCACCACCCGGAGGGACAGGCGGCTATGGCTACACCTTC
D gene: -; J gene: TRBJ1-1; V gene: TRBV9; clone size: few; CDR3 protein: CASSTHVNTEAFF; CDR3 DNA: TGTGCCAGCAGCACTCATGTGAACACTGAAGCTTTCTTT
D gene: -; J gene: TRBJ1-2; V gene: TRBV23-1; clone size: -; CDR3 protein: CASSRAFREGSNYGYTF; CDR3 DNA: TGCGCCAGCAGTCGGGCTTTTCGTGAGGGTTCTAACTATGGCTACACCTTC
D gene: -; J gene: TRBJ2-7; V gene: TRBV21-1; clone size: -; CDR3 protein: CASSKPGLCEQYF; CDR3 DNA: TGTGCCAGCAGCAAACCCGGGTTGTGCGAGCAGTACTTC
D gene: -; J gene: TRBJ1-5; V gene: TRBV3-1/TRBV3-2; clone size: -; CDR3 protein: CASSQGLFAFSNQPQHF; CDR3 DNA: TGTGCCAGCAGCCAAGGTCTATTCGCATTCAGCAATCAGCCCCAGCATTTT
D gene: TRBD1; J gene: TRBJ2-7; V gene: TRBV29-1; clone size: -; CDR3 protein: CSVTGQVATEQYF; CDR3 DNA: TGCAGTGTTACGGGACAGGTGGCCACCGAGCAGTACTTC
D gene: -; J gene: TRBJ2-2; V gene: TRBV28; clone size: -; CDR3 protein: CASSLRAGELFF; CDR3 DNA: TGTGCCAGCAGTTTGCGGGCCGGGGAGCTGTTTTTT
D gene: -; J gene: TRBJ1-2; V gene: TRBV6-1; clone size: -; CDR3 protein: CASSDRQLNYGYTF; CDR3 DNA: TGTGCCAGCAGTGACCGACAACTTAACTATGGCTACACCTTC
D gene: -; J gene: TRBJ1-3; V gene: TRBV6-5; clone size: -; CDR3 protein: CASRAGASGNTIYF; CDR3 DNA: TGTGCCAGCAGAGCAGGGGCATCAGGAAACACCATATATTTT